Reported below is one T cell receptor (beta chain). Antigen specificity is unknown. This may be a read error: a much more frequent sequence differs by one nucleotide. This sample was taken from a study of T cell repertoires in cytomegalovirus infection. Background on the study: It can be stated that public TCR beta signatures indicated CMV infection as well as a matching HLA type. Study-wide results and limits: HLA-C-restricted CMV clonotypes gave the most frequent clonotype in two of eight donors.

MiXCR was run by TCRdb on the reads, yielding one entry per CDR3 protein. The data show fewer than 200,000 distinct CDR3 sequences, less than 9.5% seen once. This CDR3 comprises 14 residues. Germline assignment: CDR1 DFQATT and CDR2 SNEGSKA (reference sequence). Specimen: PBMCs. The chain combines TRBV20-1 with TRBJ2-1, with TRBD1 identical over 9 bases. The clonotype comes from a human donor in good health (CMV status not recorded). Some clones in this sample may be carry-over from other donors' samples. CDR3 in amino acids: CRASPGTGYNEQFF. In DNA form, the CDR3 reads TGCAGGGCTAGCCCCGGGACAGGGTACAATGAGCAGTTCTTC.